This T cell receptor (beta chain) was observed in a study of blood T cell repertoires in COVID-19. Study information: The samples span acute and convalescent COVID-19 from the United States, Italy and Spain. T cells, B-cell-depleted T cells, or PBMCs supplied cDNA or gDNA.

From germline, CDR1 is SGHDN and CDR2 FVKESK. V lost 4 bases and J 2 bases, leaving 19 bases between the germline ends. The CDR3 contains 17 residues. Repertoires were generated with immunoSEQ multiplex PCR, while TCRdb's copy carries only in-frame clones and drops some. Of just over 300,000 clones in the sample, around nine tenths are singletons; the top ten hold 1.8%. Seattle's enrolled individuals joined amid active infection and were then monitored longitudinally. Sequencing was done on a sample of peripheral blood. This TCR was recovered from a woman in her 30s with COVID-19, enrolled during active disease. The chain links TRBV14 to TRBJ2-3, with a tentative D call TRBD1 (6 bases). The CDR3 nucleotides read TGTGCCAGCAGCCCGCGTACGGACAGTCGACACACAGATACGCAGTATTTT. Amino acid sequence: CASSPRTDSRHTDTQYF.